This TCR beta chain was recorded in a study of identical twins. One entry per CDR3 protein results from TCRdb running MiXCR on the 5' RACE reads. This table holds about 810,000 distinct CDR3 sequences, 9% to 15% found once. A word on this clonotype: Its specificity is unknown.

The CDR3 covers 14 residues. Trimming removed 4 bases at V and 0 bases at J, with 7 bases between. Germline V CDR1 and CDR2: MNHEY, SVGAGI. Broader study findings: Where out-of-frame alpha sequences were twin-shared, they showed excess low generation probability.

The same sample was also studied in work on yellow fever vaccine responses in identical twins.

J is TRBJ1-3 and V is TRBV6-5; D call uncertain. The sample comprised PBMCs. This TCR derives from a woman aged 18-29 years in good health. CDR3 nucleotides: TGTGCCAGCAGTTCGGAGCTCTCTGGAAACACCATATATTTT. Protein sequence: CASSSELSGNTIYF.